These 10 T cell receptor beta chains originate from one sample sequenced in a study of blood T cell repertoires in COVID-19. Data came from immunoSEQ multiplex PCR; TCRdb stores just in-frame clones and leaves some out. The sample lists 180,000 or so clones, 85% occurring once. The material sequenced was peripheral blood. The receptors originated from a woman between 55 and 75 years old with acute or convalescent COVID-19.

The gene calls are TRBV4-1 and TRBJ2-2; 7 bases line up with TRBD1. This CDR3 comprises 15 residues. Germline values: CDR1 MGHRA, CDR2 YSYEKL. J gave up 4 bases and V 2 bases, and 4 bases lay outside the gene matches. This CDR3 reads CASSQLGTATGELFF. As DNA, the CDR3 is TGCGCCAGCAGCCAACTAGGGACAGCCACCGGGGAGCTGTTTTTT.

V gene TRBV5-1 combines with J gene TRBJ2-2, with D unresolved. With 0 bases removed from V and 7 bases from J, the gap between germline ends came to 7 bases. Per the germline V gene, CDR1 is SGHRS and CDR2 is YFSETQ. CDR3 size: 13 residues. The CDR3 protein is CASSLVENGELFF. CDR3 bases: TGCGCCAGCAGCTTGGTGGAGAACGGGGAGCTGTTTTTT.

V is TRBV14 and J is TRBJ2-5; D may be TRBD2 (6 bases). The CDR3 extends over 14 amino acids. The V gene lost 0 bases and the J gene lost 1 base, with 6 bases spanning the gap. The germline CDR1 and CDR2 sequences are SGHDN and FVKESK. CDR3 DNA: TGTGCCAGCAGCCAAGACGGGGGCCAAGAGACCCAGTACTTC. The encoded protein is CASSQDGGQETQYF.

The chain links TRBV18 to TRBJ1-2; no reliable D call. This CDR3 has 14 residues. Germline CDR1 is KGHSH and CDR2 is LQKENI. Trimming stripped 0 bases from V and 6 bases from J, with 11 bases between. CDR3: CASSPPSIQNGYTF. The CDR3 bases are TGTGCCAGCTCACCACCATCGATTCAGAATGGCTACACCTTC.

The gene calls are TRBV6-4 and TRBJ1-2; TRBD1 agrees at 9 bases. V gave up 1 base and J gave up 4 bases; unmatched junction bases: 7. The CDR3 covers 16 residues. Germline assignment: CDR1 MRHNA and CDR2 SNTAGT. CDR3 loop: CASSDYATGGTYGYTF. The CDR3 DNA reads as TGTGCCAGCAGTGACTACGCGACAGGGGGAACCTATGGCTACACCTTC.

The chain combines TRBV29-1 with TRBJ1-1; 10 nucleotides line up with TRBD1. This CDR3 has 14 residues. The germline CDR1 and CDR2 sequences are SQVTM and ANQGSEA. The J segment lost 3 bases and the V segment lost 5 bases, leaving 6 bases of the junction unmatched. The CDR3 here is CSVHLGQGDTEAFF. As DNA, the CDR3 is TGCAGCGTTCACCTCGGACAGGGGGACACTGAAGCTTTCTTT.

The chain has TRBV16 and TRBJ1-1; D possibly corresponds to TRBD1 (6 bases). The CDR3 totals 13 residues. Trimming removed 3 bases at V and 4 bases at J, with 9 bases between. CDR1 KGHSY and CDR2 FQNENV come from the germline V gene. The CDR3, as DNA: TGTGCCAGCAGCCAGCAGGGGTTCACTGAAGCTTTCTTT. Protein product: CASSQQGFTEAFF.

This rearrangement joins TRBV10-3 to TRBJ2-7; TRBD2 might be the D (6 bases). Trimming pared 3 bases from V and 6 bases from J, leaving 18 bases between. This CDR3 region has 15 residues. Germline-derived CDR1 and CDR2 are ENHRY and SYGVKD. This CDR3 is CAISDRGTQIGEQYV. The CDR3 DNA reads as TGTGCCATCAGTGATCGGGGGACTCAGATCGGCGAGCAGTACGTC.

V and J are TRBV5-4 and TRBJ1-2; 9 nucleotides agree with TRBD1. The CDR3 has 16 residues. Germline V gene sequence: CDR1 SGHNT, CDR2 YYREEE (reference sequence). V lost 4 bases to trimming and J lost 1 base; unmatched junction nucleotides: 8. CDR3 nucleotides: TGTGCCAGCAGCCGGGAGCGGGACAGGGTTAACTATGGCTACACCTTC. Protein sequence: CASSRERDRVNYGYTF. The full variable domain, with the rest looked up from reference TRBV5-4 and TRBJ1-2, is ETGVTQSPTHLIKTRGQQVTLRCSSQSGHNTVSWYQQALGQGPQFIFQYYREEENGRGNFPPRFSGLQFPNYSSELNVNALELDDSALYLCASSRERDRVNYGYTFGSGTRLTVV.

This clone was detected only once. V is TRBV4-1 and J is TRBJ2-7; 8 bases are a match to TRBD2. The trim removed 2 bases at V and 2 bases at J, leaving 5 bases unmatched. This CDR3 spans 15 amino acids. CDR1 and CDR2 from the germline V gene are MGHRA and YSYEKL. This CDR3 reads CASSQLGLVPYEQYF. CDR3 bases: TGCGCCAGCAGCCAATTGGGACTAGTACCCTACGAGCAGTACTTC.